The 16 T cell receptor beta chains presented below share a single source sample, sequenced in a study of cytomegalovirus exposure and HLA in healthy donors. PCR was performed using 60 Vbeta and 13 Jbeta primers. Using immunoSEQ multiplex PCR, the repertoire was profiled, and TCRdb retains in-frame clones only, with some absent. The data hold about 240,000 clones, with 80% to 85% observed a single time. Material: PBMCs. These receptors were collected from a woman aged 55-75 years in good health and CMV-seropositive.

CDR3 residues: CAISESGGRNTDTQYF. DNA of the CDR3: TGTGCCATCAGTGAGTCTGGCGGGAGGAACACAGATACGCAGTATTTT. V and J are TRBV10-3 and TRBJ2-3, with TRBD2 identical over 8 bases. CDR1 ENHRY and CDR2 SYGVKD come from the germline V gene. The CDR3 contains 16 residues. V trimming: 0 bases; J trimming: 2 bases; junction bases outside the gene matches: 4.

Only one count was recorded for this clone. The chain employs TRBV5-5 and TRBJ1-2, with TRBD1 identical over 9 bases. The CDR3 length is 16 residues. Per germline, CDR1 SGHKS and CDR2 YYEKEE (reference sequence). V lost 2 bases and J lost 6; bases outside the gene matches: 11. The CDR3 here is CASSFYRGPVIDGYTF. The CDR3 DNA reads TGTGCCAGCAGCTTTTACAGGGGGCCAGTCATCGATGGCTACACCTTC.

The chain combines TRBV28 with TRBJ2-7; 12 bases are a match to TRBD2. Trimming cost V 4 bases and J 1 base; bases outside gene matches: 8. CDR1 is MDHEN and CDR2 is SYDVKM in the germline V gene. This CDR3 region has 17 residues. This CDR3 is CASSSAPSGRGSYEQYF. The CDR3 DNA sequence: TGTGCCAGCAGTTCAGCTCCTAGCGGGAGGGGGTCCTACGAGCAGTACTTC.

This chain joins TRBV29-1 and TRBJ2-2; 8 positions match TRBD1. V lost 6 bases, J lost 7 bases, and 7 bases stayed unmatched. Looked up from germline, CDR1 is SQVTM and CDR2 is ANQGSEA. CDR3 size: 13 residues. In DNA, the CDR3 is TGCAGCGTGGACGGACAGGGAGTCGGGGAGCTGTTTTTT. Protein sequence: CSVDGQGVGELFF.

The chain joins TRBV4-1 to TRBJ2-3, with 10 nucleotides matching TRBD2. Germline trimming cut 2 bases from V and 7 bases from J; bases unmatched to any gene: 21. Per the germline V gene, CDR1 is MGHRA and CDR2 is YSYEKL. The CDR3 covers 20 residues. The CDR3 is CASSQPSSGSSLDFRNTQYF. In nucleotides, the CDR3 is TGCGCCAGCAGCCAACCTTCTAGCGGGAGTTCCCTTGATTTTAGAAATACGCAGTATTTT.

V is TRBV28 and J is TRBJ1-2; 8 bases fit TRBD1. V lost 6 bases, J lost 4 bases, and 1 base stayed unmatched. CDR1 is MDHEN and CDR2 is SYDVKM in the germline V gene. This CDR3 comprises 12 residues. DNA of the CDR3: TGTGCCAGCAGCACAGGGGGCTATGGCTACACCTTC. Its protein is CASSTGGYGYTF.

CDR3 protein: CASSPPSGRIDTQYF. CDR3 bases: TGTGCCAGCAGCCCACCAAGCGGGAGAATAGATACGCAGTATTTT. V usage is TRBV4-2 and J usage is TRBJ2-3; 8 positions agree with TRBD2. Germline assignment: CDR1 LGHNA and CDR2 YNFKEQ. Unmatched junction bases numbered 8, after V lost 4 bases and J lost 5 bases. CDR3 size: 15 residues.

V is TRBV5-6 and J is TRBJ1-2, with TRBD1 matching 7 bases. This CDR3 has 16 residues. With 5 bases clipped from V and 4 bases from J, the junction kept 14 bases outside the gene matches. Per the germline V gene, CDR1 is SGHDT and CDR2 is YYEEEE. The chain's CDR3 is CASRQTNRDSLYGYTF. The CDR3 nucleotides are TGTGCCAGCAGACAAACCAACCGGGACAGTCTCTATGGCTACACCTTC.

The V and J genes are TRBV15 and TRBJ1-5; 7 nucleotides agree with TRBD1. J gave up 4 bases and V 6 bases, and 6 bases lay outside the gene matches. The CDR3 is 14 residues long. The germline V gene encodes CDR1 LNHNV and CDR2 YYDKDF (reference sequence). This CDR3 is CATSRDSPNQPQHF. DNA for the CDR3: TGTGCCACCAGTAGGGACAGCCCTAATCAGCCCCAGCATTTT.

This clone was counted a few times. The chain uses TRBV6-5 and TRBJ1-1, with TRBD1 as a possible D gene (5 bases). Germline assignment: CDR1 MNHEY and CDR2 SVGAGI. The germline V and J ends were trimmed by 2 bases and 4 bases, with 8 bases remaining between them. The CDR3 is made up of 13 amino acids. As DNA, the CDR3 is TGTGCCAGCAGTTACCCGGGGGGCACTGAAGCTTTCTTT. Translating gives CASSYPGGTEAFF.

This clone was observed a few times. The chain recombines TRBV9 with TRBJ2-3; a possible D gene is TRBD1 (5 bases). Germline values: CDR1 SGDLS, CDR2 YYNGEE. Trimming took off 0 bases at V and 0 bases at J, with 11 bases between the two ends. CDR3 length: 16 residues. The CDR3 protein is CASSVEQGFSTDTQYF. CDR3 bases: TGTGCCAGCAGCGTAGAGCAGGGATTCAGCACAGATACGCAGTATTTT.

This rearrangement joins TRBV29-1 to TRBJ2-5; the D gene is possibly TRBD1 (6 bases). CDR3 length: 13 amino acids. Per germline, CDR1 SQVTM and CDR2 ANQGSEA. V lost 5 bases, J lost 5 bases, and 15 bases lay in between. Written as DNA, the CDR3 is TGCAGCGTTAGGGTGGCAGGGGTGGAGACCCAGTACTTC. Protein sequence: CSVRVAGVETQYF.

This clone was picked up a small number of times. The chain joins TRBV25-1 to TRBJ1-5, with D tentatively TRBD1 (5 bases). The V gene lost 6 bases and the J gene lost 3 bases, with 15 bases spanning the gap. Looked up from germline, CDR1 is MGHDK and CDR2 is SYGVNS. This CDR3 spans 15 amino acids. The CDR3 DNA reads as TGTGCCAGCAGCTCTTCACAGGTGGACAATCAGCCCCAGCATTTT. Its translation is CASSSSQVDNQPQHF.

V is TRBV19 and J is TRBJ2-4; TRBD2 agrees at 7 bases. The trim removed 6 bases at V and 5 bases at J, leaving 10 bases unmatched. Germline V lookup: CDR1 LNHDA, CDR2 SQIVND (reference sequence). The CDR3 extends over 15 amino acids. The CDR3 reads CASSWGEGIQNIQYF. In nucleotides, the CDR3 is TGTGCCAGTAGCTGGGGGGAGGGGATCCAAAACATTCAGTACTTC.

This chain joins TRBV6-1 and TRBJ2-1, with a weak D call TRBD1 (5 bases). The V end lost 2 bases, the J end lost 4 bases, and 12 bases lay between the germline ends. The germline V gene encodes CDR1 MNHNS and CDR2 SASEGT. The CDR3 has 15 amino acids. The CDR3 DNA follows: TGTGCCAGCAGTGAAAGGGGAAGGGGTTACAATGAGCAGTTCTTC. Residues: CASSERGRGYNEQFF.

The V and J genes are TRBV28 and TRBJ2-4; TRBD1 agrees at 8 bases. The CDR3 totals 12 residues. The germline V gene encodes CDR1 MDHEN and CDR2 SYDVKM. V lost 6 bases and J lost 8; bases outside the gene matches: 3. CDR3 bases: TGTGCCAGCAGGGGCAGGGGGCACATTCAGTACTTC. Its protein is CASRGRGHIQYF. Looking up the rest from reference TRBV28 and TRBJ2-4 gives the full variable domain: DVKVTQSSRYLVKRTGEKVFLECVQDMDHENMFWYRQDPGLGLRLIYFSYDVKMKEKGDIPEGYSVSREKKERFSLILESASTNQTSMYLCASRGRGHIQYFGAGTRLSVL.